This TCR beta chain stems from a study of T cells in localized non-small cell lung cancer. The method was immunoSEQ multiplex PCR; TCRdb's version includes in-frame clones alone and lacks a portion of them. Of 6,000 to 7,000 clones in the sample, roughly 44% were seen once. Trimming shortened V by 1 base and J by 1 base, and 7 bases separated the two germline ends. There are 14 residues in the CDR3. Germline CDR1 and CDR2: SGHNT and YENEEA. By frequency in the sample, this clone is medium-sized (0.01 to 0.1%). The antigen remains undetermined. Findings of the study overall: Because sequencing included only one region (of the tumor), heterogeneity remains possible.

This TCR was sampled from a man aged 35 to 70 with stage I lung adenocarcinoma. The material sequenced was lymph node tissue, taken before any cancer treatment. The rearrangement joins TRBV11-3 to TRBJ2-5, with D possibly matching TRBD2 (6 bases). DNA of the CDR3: TGTGCCAGCAGCTTAGTGGGACTCCAAGAGACCCAGTACTTC. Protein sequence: CASSLVGLQETQYF.